This TCR beta chain was obtained from a study of T cell responses to AZD1222 COVID-19 vaccine. Generated by immunoSEQ multiplex PCR, the TCRdb table keeps only in-frame clones and is missing some. This table holds 130,000 or so clones, around 93% found once. This clone was picked up a small number of times. Trimming cost V 5 bases and J 1 base, with 15 bases left between them. This CDR3 comprises 15 residues. Germline CDR1 and CDR2: SGHRS and YFSETQ. The origin of this receptor is an adult in good health. The chain joins TRBV5-1 to TRBJ1-1; D gene ambiguous. The source material was peripheral blood, sampled on day 0 of AZD1222 vaccination. The CDR3 DNA sequence: TGCGCCAGCAGTTTCAAATCAAGGGAGAACACTGAAGCTTTCTTT. Its translation is CASSFKSRENTEAFF.